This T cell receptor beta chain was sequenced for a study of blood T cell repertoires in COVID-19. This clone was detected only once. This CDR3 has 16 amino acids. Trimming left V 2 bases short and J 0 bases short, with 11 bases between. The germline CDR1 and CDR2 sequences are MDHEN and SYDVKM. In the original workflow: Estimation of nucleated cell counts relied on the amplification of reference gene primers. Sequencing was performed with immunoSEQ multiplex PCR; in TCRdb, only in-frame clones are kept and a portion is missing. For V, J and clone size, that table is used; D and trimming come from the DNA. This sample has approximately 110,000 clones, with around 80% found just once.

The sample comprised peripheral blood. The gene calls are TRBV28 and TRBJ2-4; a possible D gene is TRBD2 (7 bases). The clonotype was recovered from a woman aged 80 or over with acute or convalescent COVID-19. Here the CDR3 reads CASSLEGGGAKNIQYF. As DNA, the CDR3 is TGTGCCAGCAGTTTAGAAGGGGGGGGAGCCAAAAACATTCAGTACTTC.